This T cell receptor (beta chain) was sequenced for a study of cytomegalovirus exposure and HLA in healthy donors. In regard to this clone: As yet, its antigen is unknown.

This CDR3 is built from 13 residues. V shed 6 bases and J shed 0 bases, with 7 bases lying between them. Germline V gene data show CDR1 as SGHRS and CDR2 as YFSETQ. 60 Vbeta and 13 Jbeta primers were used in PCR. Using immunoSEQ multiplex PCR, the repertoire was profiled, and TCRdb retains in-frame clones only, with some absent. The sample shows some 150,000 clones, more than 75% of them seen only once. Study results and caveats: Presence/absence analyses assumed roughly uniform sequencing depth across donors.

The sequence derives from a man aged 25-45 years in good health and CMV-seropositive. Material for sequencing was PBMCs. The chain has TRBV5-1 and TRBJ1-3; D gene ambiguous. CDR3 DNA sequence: TGCGCCAGCAACCCCGGCTCTGGAAACACCATATATTTT. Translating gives CASNPGSGNTIYF.